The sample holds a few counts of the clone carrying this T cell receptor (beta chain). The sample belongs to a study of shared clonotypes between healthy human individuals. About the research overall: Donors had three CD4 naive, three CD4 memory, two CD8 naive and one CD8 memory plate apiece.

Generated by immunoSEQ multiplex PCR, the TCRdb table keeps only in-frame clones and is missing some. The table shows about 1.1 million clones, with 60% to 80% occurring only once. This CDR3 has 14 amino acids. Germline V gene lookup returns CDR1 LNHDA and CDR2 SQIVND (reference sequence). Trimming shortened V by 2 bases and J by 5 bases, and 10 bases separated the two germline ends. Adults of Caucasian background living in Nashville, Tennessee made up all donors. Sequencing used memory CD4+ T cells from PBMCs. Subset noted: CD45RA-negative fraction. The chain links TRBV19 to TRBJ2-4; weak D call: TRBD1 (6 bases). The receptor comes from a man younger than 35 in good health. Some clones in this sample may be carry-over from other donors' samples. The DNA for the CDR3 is TGTGCCAGTAGTATATCCCGGACAGAAAACATTCAGTACTTC. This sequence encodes CASSISRTENIQYF.